The clone carrying this T cell receptor beta chain came up once. This record belongs to a study of T cell changes during pregnancy in multiple sclerosis. Germline lookup yields CDR1 SGHTA and CDR2 FQGNSA. The CDR3 is 17 residues long. The ends lost 5 bases at V and 5 bases at J; junction bases unmatched: 15. Sequencing used immunoSEQ multiplex PCR; TCRdb keeps in-frame clones, though not all of them. Of some 42,000 clones listed, around nine tenths are singletons. This clonotype was obtained from a female donor with multiple sclerosis, enrolled in a pregnancy study. The specimen comprised CD4+ T cells from peripheral blood mononuclear cells, sampled after pregnancy. This chain uses TRBV7-2 with TRBJ2-3; the match to TRBD2 covers 8 bases. CDR3 nucleotide sequence: TGTGCCAGCAGCGGCCCATCGGCGGGGGGCCCCAGAGATACGCAGTATTTT. This sequence encodes CASSGPSAGGPRDTQYF. The full variable domain, its missing parts supplied by reference TRBV7-2 and TRBJ2-3, is GAGVSQSPSNKVTEKGKDVELRCDPISGHTALYWYRQSLGQGLEFLIYFQGNSAPDKSGLPSDRFSAERTGGSVSTLTIQRTQQEDSAVYLCASSGPSAGGPRDTQYFGPGTRLTVL.